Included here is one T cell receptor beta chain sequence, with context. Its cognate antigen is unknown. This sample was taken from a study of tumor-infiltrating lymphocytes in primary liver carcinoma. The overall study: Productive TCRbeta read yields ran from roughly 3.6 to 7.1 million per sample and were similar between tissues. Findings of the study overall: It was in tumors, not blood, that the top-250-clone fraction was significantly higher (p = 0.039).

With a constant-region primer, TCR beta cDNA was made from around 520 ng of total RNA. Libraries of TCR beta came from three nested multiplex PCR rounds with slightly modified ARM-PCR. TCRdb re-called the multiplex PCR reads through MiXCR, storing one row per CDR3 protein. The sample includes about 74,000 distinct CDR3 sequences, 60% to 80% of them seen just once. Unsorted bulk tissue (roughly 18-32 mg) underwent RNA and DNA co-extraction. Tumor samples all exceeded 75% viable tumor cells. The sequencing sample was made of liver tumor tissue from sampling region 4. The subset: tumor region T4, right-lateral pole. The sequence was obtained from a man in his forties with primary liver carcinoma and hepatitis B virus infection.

The CDR3 reads CASTKIRGQGYGYTF. CDR3 nucleotide sequence: TGTGCCAGCACCAAGATCAGGGGGCAGGGTTATGGCTACACCTTC. This chain links TRBV6-6 with TRBJ1-2; TRBD1 aligns across 8 bases. The CDR3 extends over 15 amino acids. The J segment lost 5 bases and the V segment lost 7 bases, leaving 12 bases of the junction unmatched. Germline CDR1 reads MNHNY; CDR2 reads SVGAGI (reference sequence).